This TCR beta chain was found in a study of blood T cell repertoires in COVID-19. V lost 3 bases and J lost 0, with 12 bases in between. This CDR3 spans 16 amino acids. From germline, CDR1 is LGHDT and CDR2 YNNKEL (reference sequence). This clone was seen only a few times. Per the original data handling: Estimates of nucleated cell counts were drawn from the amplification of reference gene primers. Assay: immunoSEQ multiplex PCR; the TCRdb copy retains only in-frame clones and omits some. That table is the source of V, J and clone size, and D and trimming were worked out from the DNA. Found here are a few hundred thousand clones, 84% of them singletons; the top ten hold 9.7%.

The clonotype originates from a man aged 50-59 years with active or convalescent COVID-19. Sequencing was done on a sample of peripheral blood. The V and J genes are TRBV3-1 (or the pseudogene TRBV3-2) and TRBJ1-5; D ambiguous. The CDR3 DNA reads TGTGCCAGCAGCCACTTGATCGACTATAGCAATCAGCCCCAGCATTTT. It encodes CASSHLIDYSNQPQHF.